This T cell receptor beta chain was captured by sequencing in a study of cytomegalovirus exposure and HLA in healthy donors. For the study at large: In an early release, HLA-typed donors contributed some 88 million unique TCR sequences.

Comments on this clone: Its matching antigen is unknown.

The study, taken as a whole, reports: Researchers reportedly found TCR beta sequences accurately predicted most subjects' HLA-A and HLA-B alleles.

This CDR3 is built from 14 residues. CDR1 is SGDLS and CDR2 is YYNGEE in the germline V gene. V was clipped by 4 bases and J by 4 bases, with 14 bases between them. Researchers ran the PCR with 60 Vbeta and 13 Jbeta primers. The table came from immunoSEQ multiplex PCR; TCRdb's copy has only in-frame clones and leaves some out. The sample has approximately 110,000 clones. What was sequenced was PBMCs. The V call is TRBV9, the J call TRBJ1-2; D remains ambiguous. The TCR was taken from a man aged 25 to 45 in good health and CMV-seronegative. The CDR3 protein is CASSPSVRFYGYTF. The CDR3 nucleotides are TGTGCCAGCAGCCCTTCCGTTCGGTTCTATGGCTACACCTTC.